Described below is a single T cell receptor (beta chain) sequence and its context. Clones were read by immunoSEQ multiplex PCR, and TCRdb kept only the in-frame ones, dropping some. The data contain roughly 130,000 clones, roughly 92% of them singletons. The data were obtained in a study of control samples from healthy donors and cancer patients. V lost 6 bases and J 5 bases, leaving 11 bases between the germline ends. Germline CDR1 is MNHEY and CDR2 is SVGAGI. This CDR3 comprises 13 residues. Sequencing was performed on blood. This clonotype was obtained from a young man in good health. V is TRBV6-5 and J is TRBJ1-5, with D possibly matching TRBD1 (6 bases). CDR3 amino acids: CASRRYRDQPQHF. For the CDR3, the DNA is TGTGCCAGCAGGAGATACAGGGATCAGCCCCAGCATTTT.